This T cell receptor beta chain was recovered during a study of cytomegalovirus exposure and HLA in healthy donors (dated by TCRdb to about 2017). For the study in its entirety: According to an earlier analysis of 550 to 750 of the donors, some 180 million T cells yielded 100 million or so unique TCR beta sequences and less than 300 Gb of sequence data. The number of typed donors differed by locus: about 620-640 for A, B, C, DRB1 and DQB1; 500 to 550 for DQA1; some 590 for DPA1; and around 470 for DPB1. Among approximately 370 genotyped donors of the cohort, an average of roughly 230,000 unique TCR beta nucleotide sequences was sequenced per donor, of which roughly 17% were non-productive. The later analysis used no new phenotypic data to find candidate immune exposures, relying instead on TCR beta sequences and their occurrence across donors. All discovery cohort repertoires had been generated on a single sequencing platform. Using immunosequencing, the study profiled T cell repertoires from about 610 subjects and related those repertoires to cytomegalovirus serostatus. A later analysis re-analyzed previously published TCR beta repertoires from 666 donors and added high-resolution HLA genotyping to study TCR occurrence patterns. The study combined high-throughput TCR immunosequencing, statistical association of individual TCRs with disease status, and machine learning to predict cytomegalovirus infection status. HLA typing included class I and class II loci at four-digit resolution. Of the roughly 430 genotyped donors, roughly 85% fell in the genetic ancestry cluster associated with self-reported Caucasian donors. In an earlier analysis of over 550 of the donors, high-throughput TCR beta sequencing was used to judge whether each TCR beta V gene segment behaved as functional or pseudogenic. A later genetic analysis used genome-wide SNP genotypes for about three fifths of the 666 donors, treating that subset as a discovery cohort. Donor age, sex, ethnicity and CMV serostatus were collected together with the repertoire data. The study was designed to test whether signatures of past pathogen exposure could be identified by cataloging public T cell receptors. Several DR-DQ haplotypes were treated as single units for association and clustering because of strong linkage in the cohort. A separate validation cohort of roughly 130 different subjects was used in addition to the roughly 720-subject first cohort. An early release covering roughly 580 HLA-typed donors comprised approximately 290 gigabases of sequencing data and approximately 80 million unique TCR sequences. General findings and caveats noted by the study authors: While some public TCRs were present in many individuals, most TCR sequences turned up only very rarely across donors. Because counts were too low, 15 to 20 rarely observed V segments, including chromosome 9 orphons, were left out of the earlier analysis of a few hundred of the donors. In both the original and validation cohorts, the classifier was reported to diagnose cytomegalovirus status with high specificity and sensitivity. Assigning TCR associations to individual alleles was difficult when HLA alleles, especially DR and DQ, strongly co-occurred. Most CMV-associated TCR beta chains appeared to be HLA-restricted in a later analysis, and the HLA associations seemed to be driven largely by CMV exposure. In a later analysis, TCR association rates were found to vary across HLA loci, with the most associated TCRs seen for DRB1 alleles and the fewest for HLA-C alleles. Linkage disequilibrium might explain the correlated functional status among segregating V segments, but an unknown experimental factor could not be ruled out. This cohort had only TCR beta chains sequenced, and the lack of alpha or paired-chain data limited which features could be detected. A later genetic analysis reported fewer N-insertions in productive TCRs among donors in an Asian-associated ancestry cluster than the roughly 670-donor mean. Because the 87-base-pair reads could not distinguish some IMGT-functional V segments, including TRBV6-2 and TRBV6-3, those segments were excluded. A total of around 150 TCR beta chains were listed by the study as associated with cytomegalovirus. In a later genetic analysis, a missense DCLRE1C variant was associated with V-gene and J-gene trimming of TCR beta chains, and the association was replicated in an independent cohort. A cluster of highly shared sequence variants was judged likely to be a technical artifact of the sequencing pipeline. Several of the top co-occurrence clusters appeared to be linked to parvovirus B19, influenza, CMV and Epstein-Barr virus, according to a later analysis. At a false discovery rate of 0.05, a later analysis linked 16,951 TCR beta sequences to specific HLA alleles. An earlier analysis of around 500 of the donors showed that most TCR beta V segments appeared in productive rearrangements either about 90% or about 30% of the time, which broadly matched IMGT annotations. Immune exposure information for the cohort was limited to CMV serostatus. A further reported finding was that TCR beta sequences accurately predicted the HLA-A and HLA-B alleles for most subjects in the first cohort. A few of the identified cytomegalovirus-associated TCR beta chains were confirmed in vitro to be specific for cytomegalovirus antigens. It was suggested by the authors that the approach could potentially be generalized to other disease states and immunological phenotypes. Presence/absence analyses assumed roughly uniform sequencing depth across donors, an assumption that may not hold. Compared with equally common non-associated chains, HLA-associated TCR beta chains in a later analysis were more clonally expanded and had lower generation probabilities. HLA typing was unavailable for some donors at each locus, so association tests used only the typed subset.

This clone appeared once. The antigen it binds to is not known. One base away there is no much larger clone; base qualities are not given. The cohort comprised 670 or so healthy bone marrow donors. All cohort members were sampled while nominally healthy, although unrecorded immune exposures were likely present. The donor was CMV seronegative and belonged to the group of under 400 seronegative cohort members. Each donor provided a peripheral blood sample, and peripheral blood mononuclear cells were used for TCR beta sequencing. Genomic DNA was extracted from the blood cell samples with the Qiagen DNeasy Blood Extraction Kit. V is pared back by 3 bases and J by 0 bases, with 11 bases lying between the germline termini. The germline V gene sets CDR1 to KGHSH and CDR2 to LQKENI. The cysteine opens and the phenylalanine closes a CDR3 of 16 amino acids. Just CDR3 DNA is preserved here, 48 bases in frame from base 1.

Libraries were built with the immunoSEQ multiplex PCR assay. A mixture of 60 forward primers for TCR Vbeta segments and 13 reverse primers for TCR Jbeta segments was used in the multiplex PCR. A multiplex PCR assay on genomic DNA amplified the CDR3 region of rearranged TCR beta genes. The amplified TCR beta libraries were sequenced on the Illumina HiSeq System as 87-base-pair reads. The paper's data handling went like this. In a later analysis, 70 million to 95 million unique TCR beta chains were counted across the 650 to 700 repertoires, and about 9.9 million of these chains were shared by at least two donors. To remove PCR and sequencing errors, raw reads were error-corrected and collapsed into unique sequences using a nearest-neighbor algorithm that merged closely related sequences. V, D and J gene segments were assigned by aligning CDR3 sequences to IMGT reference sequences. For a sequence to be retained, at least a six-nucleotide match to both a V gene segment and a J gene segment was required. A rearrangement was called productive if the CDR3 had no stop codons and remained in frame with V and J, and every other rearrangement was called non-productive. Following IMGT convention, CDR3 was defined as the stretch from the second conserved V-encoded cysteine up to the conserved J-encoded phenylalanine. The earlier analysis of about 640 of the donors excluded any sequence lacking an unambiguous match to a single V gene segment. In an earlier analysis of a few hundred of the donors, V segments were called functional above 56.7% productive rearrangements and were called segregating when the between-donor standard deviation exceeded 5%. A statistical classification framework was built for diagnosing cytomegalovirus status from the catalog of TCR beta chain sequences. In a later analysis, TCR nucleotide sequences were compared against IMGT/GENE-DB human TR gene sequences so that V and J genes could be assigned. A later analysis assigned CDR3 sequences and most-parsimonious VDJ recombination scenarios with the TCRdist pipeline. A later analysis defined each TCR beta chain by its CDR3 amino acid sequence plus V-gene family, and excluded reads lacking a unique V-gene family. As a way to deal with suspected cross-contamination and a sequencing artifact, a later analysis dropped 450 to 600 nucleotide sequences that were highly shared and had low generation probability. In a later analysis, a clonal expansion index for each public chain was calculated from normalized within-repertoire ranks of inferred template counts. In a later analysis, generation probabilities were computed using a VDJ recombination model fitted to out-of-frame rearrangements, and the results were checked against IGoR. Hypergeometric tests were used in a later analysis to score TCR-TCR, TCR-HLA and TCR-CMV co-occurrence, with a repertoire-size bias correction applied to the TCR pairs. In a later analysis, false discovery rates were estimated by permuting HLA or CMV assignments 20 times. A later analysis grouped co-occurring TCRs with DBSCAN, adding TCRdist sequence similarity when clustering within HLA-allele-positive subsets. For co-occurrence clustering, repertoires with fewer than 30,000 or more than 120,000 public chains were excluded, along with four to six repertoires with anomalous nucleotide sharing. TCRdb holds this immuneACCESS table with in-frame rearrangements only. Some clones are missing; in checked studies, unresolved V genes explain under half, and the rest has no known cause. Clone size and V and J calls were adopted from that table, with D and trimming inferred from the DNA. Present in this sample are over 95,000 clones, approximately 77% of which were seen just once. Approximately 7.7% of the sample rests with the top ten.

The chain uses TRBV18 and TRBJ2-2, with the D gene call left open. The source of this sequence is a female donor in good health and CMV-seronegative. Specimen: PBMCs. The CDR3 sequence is CASSPPGIANTGELFF. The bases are TGTGCCAGCTCACCTCCAGGCATAGCGAACACCGGGGAGCTGTTTTTT.